These 8 T cell receptor beta chains came from one sample sequenced in a study of PD-1 blockade in mismatch repair-deficient tumors. Sequencing used immunoSEQ multiplex PCR; TCRdb keeps in-frame clones, though not all of them. Among about 79,000 clones listed, approximately 80% were seen once. The sequences come from peripheral blood, collected 44 weeks after starting pembrolizumab. These receptors all come from an adult with mismatch repair-deficient cancer.

The chain has TRBV5-6 and TRBJ2-3; 9 bases fit TRBD2. After removal of 3 bases from V and 4 bases from J, the junction contained 12 bases not matched to a gene. CDR3 length: 17 residues. The germline CDR1 and CDR2 sequences are SGHDT and YYEEEE. The CDR3 reads CASSSGRASGMSDTQYF. The CDR3 region has the DNA TGTGCCAGCAGCTCCGGGAGGGCTAGCGGGATGTCAGATACGCAGTATTTT.

The CDR3 spells CASSLGLVAGELFF. CDR3 nucleotide sequence: TGTGCCAGCAGCTTGGGGCTAGTCGCCGGGGAGCTGTTTTTT. The chain links TRBV5-4 to TRBJ2-2, with unresolved D. V was shortened by 0 bases and J by 6 bases, with 9 bases between the two germline ends. The CDR3 runs to 14 residues. Germline CDR1 and CDR2: SGHNT and YYREEE (reference sequence). The variable domain in full, completed from reference TRBV5-4 and TRBJ2-2, reads ETGVTQSPTHLIKTRGQQVTLRCSSQSGHNTVSWYQQALGQGPQFIFQYYREEENGRGNFPPRFSGLQFPNYSSELNVNALELDDSALYLCASSLGLVAGELFFGEGSRLTVL.

The rearrangement uses TRBV7-8 and TRBJ2-7; tentatively, D is TRBD1 or TRBD2 (6 bases each). Trimming removed 1 base at V and 1 base at J, with 11 bases between. Germline CDR1 reads SGHVS; CDR2 reads FQNEAQ. CDR3 length: 15 amino acids. CDR3 region: CASSLVQGGSYEQYF. CDR3 coding DNA: TGTGCCAGCAGCTTAGTACAGGGAGGTTCCTACGAGCAGTACTTC.

This chain joins TRBV6-5 and TRBJ1-6; 8 bases line up with TRBD1. V lost 2 bases to trimming and J lost 9 bases; unmatched junction nucleotides: 3. Germline loops: CDR1 MNHEY, CDR2 SVGAGI. CDR3 length: 14 amino acids. CDR3 amino acids: CASSYPGTGSPLHF. Written as DNA, the CDR3 is TGTGCCAGCAGTTACCCGGGGACAGGTTCACCCCTCCACTTT.

This chain uses TRBV11-2 with TRBJ2-7; 7 bases are shared with TRBD1. This CDR3 comprises 13 residues. Per the germline V gene, CDR1 is SGHAT and CDR2 is FQNNGV. V gave up 4 bases and J gave up 3 bases; unmatched junction bases: 3. CDR3: CASSWGQNYEQYF. CDR3 nucleotides: TGTGCCAGCAGCTGGGGACAGAACTACGAGCAGTACTTC. The whole variable domain, filled in from reference TRBV11-2 and TRBJ2-7, reads EAGVAQSPRYKIIEKRQSVAFWCNPISGHATLYWYQQILGQGPKLLIQFQNNGVVDDSQLPKDRFSAERLKGVDSTLKIQPAKLEDSAVYLCASSWGQNYEQYFGPGTRLTVT.

Here the CDR3 DNA reads TGTGCCAGCAGCTCCGGGACAAGCACAGATACGCAGTATTTT. It is translated as CASSSGTSTDTQYF. This chain connects TRBV7-9 to TRBJ2-3; a weak D match, TRBD1 (6 bases). Germline V gene sequence: CDR1 SEHNR, CDR2 FQNEAQ (reference sequence). The CDR3 length is 14 residues. The V end was cut by 4 bases, the J end by 0 bases, with 8 bases between.

The V gene is TRBV7-6, the J gene TRBJ2-7; 11 nucleotides match TRBD1. The CDR3 covers 18 residues. Germline V gene data show CDR1 as SGHVS and CDR2 as FNYEAQ. The V gene end was trimmed by 5 bases and the J gene end by 0 bases; junction bases not matched to a gene: 12. The CDR3 protein is CASSVGTGGRDSSYEQYF. The CDR3 DNA is TGTGCCAGCAGCGTCGGGACAGGGGGACGGGATAGCTCCTACGAGCAGTACTTC.

V gene TRBV4-1 combines with J gene TRBJ1-2; the match to TRBD1 covers 7 bases. After removal of 2 bases from V and 6 bases from J, the junction contained 6 bases not matched to a gene. Germline V CDR1 and CDR2: MGHRA, YSYEKL. This CDR3 region has 14 residues. CDR3 region: CASSQPLDRHGYTF. The CDR3 DNA reads TGCGCCAGCAGCCAACCTTTGGACAGGCATGGCTACACCTTC.